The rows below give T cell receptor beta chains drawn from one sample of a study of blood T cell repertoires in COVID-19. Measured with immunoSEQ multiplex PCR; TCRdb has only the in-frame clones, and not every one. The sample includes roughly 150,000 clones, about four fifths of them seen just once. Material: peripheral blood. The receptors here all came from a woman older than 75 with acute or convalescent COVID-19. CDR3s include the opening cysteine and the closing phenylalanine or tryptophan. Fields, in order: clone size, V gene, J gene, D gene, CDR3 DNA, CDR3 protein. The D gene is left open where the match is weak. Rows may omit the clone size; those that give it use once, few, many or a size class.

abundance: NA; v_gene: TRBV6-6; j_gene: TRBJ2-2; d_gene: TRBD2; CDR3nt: TGTGCGAGCCGGCATTTGGCGGGGGGTTACACCGGGGAGCTGTTTTTT; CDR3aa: CASRHLAGGYTGELFF
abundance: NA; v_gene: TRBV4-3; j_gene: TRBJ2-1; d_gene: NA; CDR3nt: TGCGCCAGCAGCCCTGCCGGGGGATACAATGAGCAGTTCTTC; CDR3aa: CASSPAGGYNEQFF
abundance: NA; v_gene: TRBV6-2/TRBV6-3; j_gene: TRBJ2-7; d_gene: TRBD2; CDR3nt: TGTGCCAGCAGTTACGGGGGGGAAGTGCACGAGCAGTACTTC; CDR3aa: CASSYGGEVHEQYF
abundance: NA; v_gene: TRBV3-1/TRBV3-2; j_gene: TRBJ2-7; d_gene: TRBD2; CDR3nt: TGTGCCAGCAGCCAAGATAGCGGGGGTGAGCAGTACTTC; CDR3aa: CASSQDSGGEQYF
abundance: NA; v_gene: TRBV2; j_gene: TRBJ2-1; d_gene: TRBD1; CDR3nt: TGTGCCAATTTGATGGACAGGGTGAGCAATGAGCAGTTCTTC; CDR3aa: CANLMDRVSNEQFF
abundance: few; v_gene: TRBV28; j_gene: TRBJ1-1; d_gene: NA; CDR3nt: TGTGCCAGCGGTCTACAGGGTGATTACACTGAAGCTTTCTTT; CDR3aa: CASGLQGDYTEAFF
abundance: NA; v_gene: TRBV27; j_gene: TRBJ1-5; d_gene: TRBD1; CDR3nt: TGTGCCAGCAGTTTAGTGGGACAGGGTCATCAGCCCCAGCATTTT; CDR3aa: CASSLVGQGHQPQHF
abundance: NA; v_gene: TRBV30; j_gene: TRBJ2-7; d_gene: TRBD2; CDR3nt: TGTGCCTGGACTAGCGGCTACGAGCAGTACTTC; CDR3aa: CAWTSGYEQYF
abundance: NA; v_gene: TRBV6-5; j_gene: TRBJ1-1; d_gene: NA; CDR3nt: TGTGCCAGCATCCTGGACAGAGACCTGAGTGAAGCTTTCTTT; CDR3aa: CASILDRDLSEAFF
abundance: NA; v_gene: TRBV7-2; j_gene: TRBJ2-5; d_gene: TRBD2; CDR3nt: TGTGCCAGCAGCCCCGGGGTAGCGGGATTGGGAGAGACCCAGTACTTC; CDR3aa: CASSPGVAGLGETQYF
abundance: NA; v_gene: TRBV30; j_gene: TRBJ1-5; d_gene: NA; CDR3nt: TGTGCCTGGAGTTCTAATGTAGATCAGCCCCAGCATTTT; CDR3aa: CAWSSNVDQPQHF
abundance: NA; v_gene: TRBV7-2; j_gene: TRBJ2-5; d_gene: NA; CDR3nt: TGTGCCAGCAGCTTAGCGGCGGGTCAAGAGACCCAGTACTTC; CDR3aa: CASSLAAGQETQYF
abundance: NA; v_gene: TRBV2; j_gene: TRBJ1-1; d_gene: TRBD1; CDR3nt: TGTGCCAGCAGAGCGGACAGGGGGAACACTGAAGCTTTCTTT; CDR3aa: CASRADRGNTEAFF
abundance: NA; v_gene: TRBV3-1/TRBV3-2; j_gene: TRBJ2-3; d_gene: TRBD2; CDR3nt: TGTGCCAGCAGCCAAATGGGGAGCGGGGGGTTTAGCACAGATACGCAGTATTTT; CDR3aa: CASSQMGSGGFSTDTQYF
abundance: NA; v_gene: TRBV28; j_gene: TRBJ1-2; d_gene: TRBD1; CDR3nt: TGTGCCAGCCGTCCCGGGACAGGGACCTATGGCTACACCTTC; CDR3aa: CASRPGTGTYGYTF
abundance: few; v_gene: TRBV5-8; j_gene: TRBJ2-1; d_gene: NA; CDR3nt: TGTGCCAGCAGCTTTAGTACTAGCTCCTACAATGAGCAGTTCTTC; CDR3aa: CASSFSTSSYNEQFF
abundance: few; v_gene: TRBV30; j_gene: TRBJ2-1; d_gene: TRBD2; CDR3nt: TGTGCCTGGAGTGTACGCGGCGGGAGACTGCACAATGAGCAGTTCTTC; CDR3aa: CAWSVRGGRLHNEQFF
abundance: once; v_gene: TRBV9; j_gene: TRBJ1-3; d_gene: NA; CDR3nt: TGTGCCAGCAGCGCGGGGTACTCTGGAAACACCATATATTTT; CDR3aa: CASSAGYSGNTIYF
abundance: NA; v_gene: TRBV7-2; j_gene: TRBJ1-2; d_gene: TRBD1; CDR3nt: TGTGCCAGCAGCTTAGATTGGGACAGGGGGCCCTATGGCTACACCTTC; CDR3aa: CASSLDWDRGPYGYTF
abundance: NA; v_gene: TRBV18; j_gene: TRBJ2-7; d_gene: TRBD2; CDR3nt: TGTGCCAGCTCACCACCGACCGCGGGAGGGGGCGAGCAGTACTTC; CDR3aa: CASSPPTAGGGEQYF
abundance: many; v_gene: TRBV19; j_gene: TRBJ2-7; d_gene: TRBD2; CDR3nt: TGTGCCAGTAGTATGGGTAGCGGGATAAGTGAGCAGTACTTC; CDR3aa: CASSMGSGISEQYF
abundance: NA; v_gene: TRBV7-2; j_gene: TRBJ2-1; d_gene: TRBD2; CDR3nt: TGTGCCAGCAGCTTAACTAGCGGGGGCTACAATGAGCAGTTCTTC; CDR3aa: CASSLTSGGYNEQFF
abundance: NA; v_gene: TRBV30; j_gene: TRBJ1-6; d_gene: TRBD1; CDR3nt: TGTGCCTGCCTCGACGGGACAGGGTATTCACCCCTCCACTTT; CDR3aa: CACLDGTGYSPLHF
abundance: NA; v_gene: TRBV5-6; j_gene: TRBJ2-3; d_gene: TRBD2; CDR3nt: TGTGCCAGCAGCTTGGCCCCTAGCGGGGGGGCCTGGAGTTTT; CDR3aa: CASSLAPSGGAWSF
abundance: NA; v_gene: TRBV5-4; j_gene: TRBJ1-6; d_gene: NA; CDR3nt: TGTGCCAGCAGCTTAGCCAATAATTCACCCCTCCACTTT; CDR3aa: CASSLANNSPLHF
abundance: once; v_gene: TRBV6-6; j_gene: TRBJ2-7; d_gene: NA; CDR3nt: TGTGCCAGCAGTCCCCGCTCCTACGAGCAGTACTTC; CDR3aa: CASSPRSYEQYF
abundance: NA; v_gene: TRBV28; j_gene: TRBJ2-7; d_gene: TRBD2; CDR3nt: TGTGCCAGCAGTCCGGGAGGAGGCTCGAGCGGGGGATCCTACGAGCAGTACTTC; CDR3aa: CASSPGGGSSGGSYEQYF
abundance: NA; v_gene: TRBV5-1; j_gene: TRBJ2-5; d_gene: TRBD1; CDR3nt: TGCGCCAGCAGCTTGGATGGACAGGGGGTGGAGACCCAGTACTTC; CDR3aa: CASSLDGQGVETQYF
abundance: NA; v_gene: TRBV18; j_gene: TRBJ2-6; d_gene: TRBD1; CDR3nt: TGTGCCAGTACAGGGGGCGGCTCTGGGGCCAACGTCCTGACTTTC; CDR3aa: CASTGGGSGANVLTF
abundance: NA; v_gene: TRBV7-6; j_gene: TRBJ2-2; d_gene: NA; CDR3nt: TGTGCCAGCAGCTTACGCGGGGCTCACACCGGGGAGCTGTTTTTT; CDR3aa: CASSLRGAHTGELFF
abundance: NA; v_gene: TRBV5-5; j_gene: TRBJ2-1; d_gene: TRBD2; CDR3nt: TGTGCCAGCAGCCCGAGGACTAGCGGCTCTAACAATGAGCAGTTCTTC; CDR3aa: CASSPRTSGSNNEQFF
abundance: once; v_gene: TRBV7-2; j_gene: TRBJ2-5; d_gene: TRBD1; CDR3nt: TGTGCCAGCAGGCGGACAGGGGGCTTAACGGAGACCCAGTACTTC; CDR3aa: CASRRTGGLTETQYF
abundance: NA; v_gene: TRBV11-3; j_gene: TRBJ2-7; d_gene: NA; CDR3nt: TGTGCCAGCAGCTTCCCGGGGAGCTACGAGCAGTACTTC; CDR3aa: CASSFPGSYEQYF
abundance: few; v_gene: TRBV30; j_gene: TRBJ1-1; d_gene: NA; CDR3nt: TGTGCCTGGACAGATAAAGGTGGCGCGGGCACTGAAGCTTTCTTT; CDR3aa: CAWTDKGGAGTEAFF
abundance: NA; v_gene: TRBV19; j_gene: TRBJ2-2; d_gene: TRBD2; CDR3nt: TGTGCCAGTAGTATCCCCGGGGAGGGGCTGAACACCGGGGAGCTGTTTTTT; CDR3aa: CASSIPGEGLNTGELFF
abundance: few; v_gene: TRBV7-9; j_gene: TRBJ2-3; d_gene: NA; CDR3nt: TGTGCCAGCACCCCCTTCACAGATACGCAGTATTTT; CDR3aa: CASTPFTDTQYF
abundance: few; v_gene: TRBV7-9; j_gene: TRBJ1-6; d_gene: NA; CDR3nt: TGTGCCAGCAGCTTAAAGGGGGAAGGTAATTCACCCCTCCACTTT; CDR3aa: CASSLKGEGNSPLHF
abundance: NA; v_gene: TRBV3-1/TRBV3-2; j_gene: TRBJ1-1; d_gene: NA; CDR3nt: TGTGCCAGCAGCCAAGATCCTGTGAACACTGAAGCTTTCTTT; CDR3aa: CASSQDPVNTEAFF
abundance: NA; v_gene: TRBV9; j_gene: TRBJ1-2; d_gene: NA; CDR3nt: TGTGCCAGCAGCGTAGCTGGGCAGGAAAGAGGGGGCTACACCTTC; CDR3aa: CASSVAGQERGGYTF
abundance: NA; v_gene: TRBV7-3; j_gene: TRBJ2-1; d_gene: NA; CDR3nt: TGTGCCAGCAGCTTAGCCGCGTACAATGAGCAGTTCTTC; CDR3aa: CASSLAAYNEQFF
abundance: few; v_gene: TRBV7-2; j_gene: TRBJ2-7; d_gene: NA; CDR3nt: TGTGCCAGCAGCGTCGGGTTCTCCTACGAGCAGTACTTC; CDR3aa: CASSVGFSYEQYF
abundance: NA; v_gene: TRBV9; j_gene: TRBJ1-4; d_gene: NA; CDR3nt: TGTGCCAGCAGCGTAGAACAGGGCAGAGGGGAAAAACTGTTTTTT; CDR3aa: CASSVEQGRGEKLFF
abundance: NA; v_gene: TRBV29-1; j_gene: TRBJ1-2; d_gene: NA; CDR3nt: TGCAGCGTTGAAGGACAGTGGGGCTATGGCTACACCTTC; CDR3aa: CSVEGQWGYGYTF
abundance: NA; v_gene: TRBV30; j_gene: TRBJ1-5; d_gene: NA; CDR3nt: TGTGCCTGGTCCCCCAGGCGAGATCAGCCCCAGCATTTT; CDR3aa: CAWSPRRDQPQHF
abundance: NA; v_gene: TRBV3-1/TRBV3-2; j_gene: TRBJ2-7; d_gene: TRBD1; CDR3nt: TGTGCCAGCAGCCCGCTGAGGGACAGAGCCTACGAGCAGTACTTC; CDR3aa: CASSPLRDRAYEQYF
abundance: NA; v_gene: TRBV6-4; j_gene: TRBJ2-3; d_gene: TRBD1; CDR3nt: TGTGCCAGCAGCCGGGACAGGGCTACAGATACGCAGTATTTT; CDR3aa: CASSRDRATDTQYF
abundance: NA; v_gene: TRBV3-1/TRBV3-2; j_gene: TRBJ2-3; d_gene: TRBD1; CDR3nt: TGTGCCAGCAGCCAAGGGACAGGGACAGATACGCAGTATTTT; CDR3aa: CASSQGTGTDTQYF
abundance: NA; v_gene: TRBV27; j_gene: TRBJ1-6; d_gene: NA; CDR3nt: TGTGCCAGCAGTCCAAGACAGAGCTCCTATAATTCACCCCTCCACTTT; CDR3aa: CASSPRQSSYNSPLHF
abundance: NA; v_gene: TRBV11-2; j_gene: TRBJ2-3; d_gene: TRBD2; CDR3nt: TGTGCCAGCAGCCCGATTGGACTAGCGGGAGGTACGCAGTATTTT; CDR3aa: CASSPIGLAGGTQYF
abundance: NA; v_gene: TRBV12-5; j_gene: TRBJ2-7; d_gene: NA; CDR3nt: TGTGCTAGTGGTCCCGCGGTGAGGTACTACGAGCAGTACTTC; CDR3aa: CASGPAVRYYEQYF
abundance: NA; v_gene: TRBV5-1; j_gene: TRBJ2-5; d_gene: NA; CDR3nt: TGCGCCAGCAGCCTTCTCGGGACACCACAAGAGACCCAGTACTTC; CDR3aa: CASSLLGTPQETQYF
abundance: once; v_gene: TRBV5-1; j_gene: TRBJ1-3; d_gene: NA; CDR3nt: TGCGCCAGCAGCCTTGACTCGGGGGGTGGAAACACCATATATTTT; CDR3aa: CASSLDSGGGNTIYF
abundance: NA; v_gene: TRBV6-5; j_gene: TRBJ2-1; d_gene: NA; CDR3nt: TGTGCCAGCAGTCCGGGGACTTTCTACAATGAGCAGTTCTTC; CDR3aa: CASSPGTFYNEQFF